This T cell receptor beta chain was captured in a study of T cells in localized non-small cell lung cancer. The authors took atypia-free adjacent lung at least 2 cm from the tumor margin. Sequencing used immunoSEQ multiplex PCR; TCRdb keeps in-frame clones, though not all of them. The table records around 2,200 clones, about a sixth of them present only once. This clone was counted between two and nine times. The antigen is undetermined. Findings of the study overall: Heterogeneity cannot be ruled out, as sequencing used one tumor region only. The highest T cell clonality was in uninvolved adjacent lung, above tumor. A median of about 58 of the top 100 tumor clones appeared in adjacent lung, which was paired and uninvolved.

The germline CDR1 and CDR2 sequences are SGHNT and YENEEA. With 3 bases removed from V and 0 bases from J, the gap between germline ends came to 15 bases. The CDR3 spans 17 residues. Material: normal lung tissue next to the tumor, obtained before any cancer treatment. The receptor comes from a male donor older than 55 with stage I non-small cell lung cancer. This chain links TRBV11-3 with TRBJ2-1; D is perhaps TRBD1 (6 bases). CDR3 in DNA: TGTGCCAGCAGCTTCAAAACAGGGTACACCTCCTACAATGAGCAGTTCTTC. Translation: CASSFKTGYTSYNEQFF. The full variable domain, in which reference TRBV11-3 and TRBJ2-1 provide the parts outside the CDR3, is EAGVVQSPRYKIIEKKQPVAFWCNPISGHNTLYWYLQNLGQGPELLIRYENEEAVDDSQLPKDRFSAERLKGVDSTLKIQPAELGDSAVYLCASSFKTGYTSYNEQFFGPGTRLTVL.